The clone carrying this T cell receptor beta chain appeared a few times. MiXCR was run by TCRdb on the 5' RACE reads, yielding one entry per CDR3 protein. The repertoire holds under 350,000 distinct CDR3 sequences, under 20% seen once, with approximately 23% in the top ten. There are 17 residues in the CDR3. CDR1 is MNHEY, CDR2 SVGAGI, per germline. V was trimmed by 5 bases and J by 0 bases, leaving 19 bases between them. The sample is drawn from a study of T-cell memory formation after mild COVID-19. Study details: TCR clusters mostly belonged to single donors.

The source is a man in his late teens or twenties who had mild COVID-19 (a few samples of this study predate the infection). Cell type and time point are not known. Sequenced input: PBMCs or a T cell subset sorted from them (not recorded which). The rearrangement uses TRBV6-5 and TRBJ1-2; D gene unclear. This CDR3 is CASSPTPYSTTNYGYTF. For the CDR3, the DNA is TGTGCCAGCAGTCCGACACCCTACAGCACAACTAACTATGGCTACACCTTC.